The rows below give T cell receptor beta chains drawn from one sample of a study of cytomegalovirus exposure and HLA in healthy donors. The repertoire was sequenced with immunoSEQ multiplex PCR; TCRdb's copy has only in-frame clones and lacks some. The listing contains 150,000 to 200,000 clones. Material: PBMCs. The source is a young woman in good health and CMV-seropositive. Each CDR3 is given with its conserved first and last residue. Each record gives: CDR3 protein, V gene, J gene.

CDR3: CASSLAVQGALDGYTF
V: TRBV5-6
J: TRBJ1-2

CDR3: CASSSGVNRGETQYF
V: TRBV19
J: TRBJ2-5

CDR3: CASSLERGPARTQYF
V: TRBV6-1
J: TRBJ2-5

CDR3: CASSPQGRVSYNEQFF
V: TRBV7-2
J: TRBJ2-1

CDR3: CASSRGQVKSNTIYF
V: TRBV5-6
J: TRBJ1-3

CDR3: CASSTSDRRGYTF
V: TRBV19
J: TRBJ1-2

CDR3: CASSPRGRVHEQFF
V: TRBV7-6
J: TRBJ2-1

CDR3: CASSPPGQATEKLFF
V: TRBV2
J: TRBJ1-4

CDR3: CASSGDRSGNQPQHF
V: TRBV6-6
J: TRBJ1-5

CDR3: CAWSYNRGTEAFF
V: TRBV30
J: TRBJ1-1

CDR3: CSASRGNEQFF
V: TRBV20-1
J: TRBJ2-1

CDR3: CAWSVNGAGELFF
V: TRBV30
J: TRBJ2-2

CDR3: CASTPGLAYEQFF
V: TRBV6-5
J: TRBJ2-1

CDR3: CASSFGTGELFF
V: TRBV5-5
J: TRBJ2-2

CDR3: CASSGGRGYTF
V: TRBV10-1
J: TRBJ1-2

CDR3: CAWSKTGLGGYTF
V: TRBV30
J: TRBJ1-2

CDR3: CASSQEGVEVTYNSPLHF
V: TRBV4-1
J: TRBJ1-6

CDR3: CAWRLSGVYNEQFF
V: TRBV30
J: TRBJ2-1

CDR3: CASSETGPGNTIYF
V: TRBV6-1
J: TRBJ1-3

CDR3: CASSQDYGGGSNEQFF
V: TRBV4-3
J: TRBJ2-1

CDR3: CATSRGRDRGADTQYF
V: TRBV15
J: TRBJ2-3

CDR3: CASSSPNIGSSGNTIYF
V: TRBV18
J: TRBJ1-3

CDR3: CASSSPEGTEAFF
V: TRBV27
J: TRBJ1-1

CDR3: CASSLSTGTYEQYF
V: TRBV13
J: .

CDR3: CASRAWGVYEQYF
V: TRBV27
J: TRBJ2-7

CDR3: CASSLGEPYNEQFF
V: TRBV7-8
J: TRBJ2-1

CDR3: CATSSWGDANYGYTF
V: TRBV15
J: TRBJ1-2

CDR3: CASSLRVGRVAEAFF
V: TRBV5-5
J: TRBJ1-1

CDR3: CASSPPTSLNTEAFF
V: TRBV4-2
J: TRBJ1-1

CDR3: CASSLGQGRETQYF
V: TRBV11-2
J: TRBJ2-5

CDR3: CASSEGGNTEAFF
V: TRBV6-1
J: TRBJ1-1

CDR3: CASSLGQGDINEQFF
V: TRBV11-2
J: TRBJ2-1

CDR3: CASRLTSDNNEQFF
V: TRBV6-6
J: TRBJ2-1

CDR3: CASSATAGTGSSQYF
V: TRBV9
J: TRBJ2-5

CDR3: CASTAGGEQFF
V: TRBV6-5
J: TRBJ2-1

CDR3: CASSPRAGSSYEQYF
V: TRBV19
J: TRBJ2-7

CDR3: CASSLGGGQRLATNEKLFF
V: TRBV11-2
J: TRBJ1-4

CDR3: CATKLHPGEGAEAFF
V: TRBV15
J: TRBJ1-1

CDR3: CASSLAGGFSGNTIYF
V: TRBV5-1
J: TRBJ1-3

CDR3: CASSQDSGQGYGYTF
V: TRBV4-3
J: TRBJ1-2

CDR3: CASSERQLARTGELFF
V: TRBV7-6
J: TRBJ2-2

CDR3: CASSLTGVHEQYF
V: TRBV5-6
J: .

CDR3: CASSVGASGADIQYF
V: TRBV9
J: TRBJ2-4

CDR3: CSYGASGGIQETQYF
V: TRBV29-1
J: TRBJ2-5

CDR3: CAWSGPTLLAGGLRQEQYF
V: TRBV30
J: TRBJ2-7

CDR3: CASSDGHHTDTQYF
V: TRBV5-1
J: TRBJ2-3

CDR3: CASSPSTDTQYF
V: TRBV9
J: TRBJ2-3

CDR3: CASSETGAYGYTF
V: TRBV10-1
J: TRBJ1-2

CDR3: CASTGQGNTEAFF
V: TRBV6-1
J: TRBJ1-1

CDR3: CASSWFLQGETQYF
V: TRBV11-1
J: TRBJ2-5

CDR3: CASSPGGKVDGYTF
V: TRBV18
J: TRBJ1-2

CDR3: CASSTGMGGIGLSYGYTF
V: TRBV28
J: TRBJ1-2

CDR3: CASSTTRGGSTGELFF
V: TRBV4-2
J: TRBJ2-2